This T cell receptor beta chain was obtained from a study of T cell responses to AZD1222 COVID-19 vaccine. Study-level information: Second-dose schedules of about 4 or about 12 weeks were combined.

About this clone itself: Its target is unknown.

General study results and limits: Spike was spanned by vaccine-associated CD4 TCRs, with dominance at 160-218 and 743-854. Donors were chiefly white British, with a greater number of females, and clonal diversity was perhaps underestimated.

Sequenced by immunoSEQ multiplex PCR; TCRdb stores in-frame clones only, minus some. Here the sample spans 100,000 or so clones, around nine tenths being singletons. Germline values: CDR1 SGHRS, CDR2 YFSETQ. Trimming shortened V by 4 bases and J by 0 bases, and 17 bases separated the two germline ends. CDR3 size: 17 residues. Sequenced material: peripheral blood, taken on day 0 of AZD1222 vaccination. This chain uses TRBV5-1 with TRBJ2-1; tentatively, D is TRBD1 or TRBD2 (5 bases each). The receptor's source is an adult in good health. The DNA of the CDR3 is TGCGCCAGCAGCCCGCTAGGGACCAAGAGCTCCTACAATGAGCAGTTCTTC. Translated: CASSPLGTKSSYNEQFF.